This passage covers 6 T cell receptor beta chains from one sample sequenced in a study of blood T cells in healthy people across ages. Next came a second PCR, run for about 7 to 12 cycles, which used a sample-barcoded 5' primer along with a J-beta primer mix. One entry per CDR3 protein results from TCRdb running MiXCR on the 5' RACE reads. This table holds about 800,000 distinct CDR3 sequences, around 25% found once. The same specimen was also included in a second study, on T cells of mothers and their children.

The sample taken for sequencing was blood. These receptor sequences come from a boy aged 10-17 years in good health.

This clonotype appeared a few times. At one boundary the junction diverges from the germline segment, which might be a read error. This chain joins TRBV2 and TRBJ1-1; 7 bases are shared with TRBD1. CDR1 and CDR2 (germline): SNHLY, FYNNEI. This CDR3 region has 14 residues. CDR3 sequence reads: CASRGYGTNTEAFF. CDR3 coding DNA: TGTGCTAGCAGGGGGTACGGGACAAACACTGAAGCTTTCTTT.

This clonotype was recorded a few times. The chain carries TRBV6-5 and TRBJ1-5; 7 nucleotides line up with TRBD1. The CDR3 extends over 13 amino acids. Looked up from germline, CDR1 is MNHEY and CDR2 is SVGAGI. The trim removed 4 bases at V and 5 bases at J, leaving 2 bases unmatched. Written as DNA, the CDR3 is TGTGCCAGCAGTTTGACAGGGCATCAGCCCCAGCATTTT. Amino acid sequence: CASSLTGHQPQHF.

In its sample, this clonotype was seen a few times. The chain combines TRBV24-1 with TRBJ2-5, with TRBD2 identical over 13 bases. The J call could be wrong; TRBJ2-7 is a better fit for the DNA end. Germline CDR1 and CDR2: KGHDR and SFDVKD. The CDR3 extends over 16 amino acids. The CDR3 region is CATSESRTSGRHEQYF. In DNA form, the CDR3 reads TGTGCCACCAGTGAGTCCAGGACTAGCGGGAGACACGAGCAGTACTTC.

The chain is built from TRBV9 and TRBJ2-5; the match to TRBD1 covers 9 bases. The J call is in doubt because the DNA end fits TRBJ2-1 better. Germline loops: CDR1 SGDLS, CDR2 YYNGEE. The CDR3 totals 13 residues. CDR3 bases: TGTGCCAGCAGAGACAGGGGGGATAATGAGCAGTTCTTC. Translated, it gives CASRDRGDNEQFF.

This clonotype is a singleton in its sample. The chain is built from TRBV19 and TRBJ2-1; no firm D call. Germline values: CDR1 LNHDA, CDR2 SQIVND (reference sequence). The CDR3 has 14 residues. V lost 6 bases to trimming and J lost 5 bases, with 14 bases between them. CDR3 loop: CASRAIPWDNEQFF. The CDR3 DNA follows: TGTGCCAGTAGGGCTATCCCCTGGGACAATGAGCAGTTCTTC. Looking up the rest from reference TRBV19 and TRBJ2-1 gives the full variable domain: DGGITQSPKYLFRKEGQNVTLSCEQNLNHDAMYWYRQDPGQGLRLIYYSQIVNDFQKGDIAEGYSVSREKKESFPLTVTSAQKNPTAFYLCASRAIPWDNEQFFGPGTRLTVL.

This clonotype was seen a few times. The rearrangement joins TRBV5-6 to TRBJ2-5, with 9 bases aligning to TRBD1. Per germline, CDR1 SGHDT and CDR2 YYEEEE. J lost 5 bases, V lost 7 bases, and 15 bases had no gene match. This CDR3 has 16 residues. The CDR3 here is CASGRRTGDSRETQYF. The CDR3, as DNA: TGTGCCAGCGGCCGGCGGACAGGGGATTCGAGGGAGACCCAGTACTTC.